The present T cell receptor beta chain was sequenced within a study of blood T cell repertoires in COVID-19 (dated by TCRdb to between 2020 and 2021). Background for the entire study: Samples from collaborators originated in the United States, Italy and Spain and spanned both the acute and convalescent phases of COVID-19. The prospective study material was composed of cDNA or gDNA derived from T cells, B-cell-depleted T cells, or PBMCs. Deeply sampled blood TCRbeta repertoires from subjects exposed to, actively infected with, or recovered from COVID-19 were included in the dataset. A freely available public database, intended as a resource for researchers studying the immune response to SARS-CoV-2, is where the repertoires were released. Samples were obtained from the ongoing ImmuneRACE study (first 160 participants) and from 1,254 subjects provided by 6 global collaborators. Nearly every sample came with metadata listing a de-identified subject ID, COVID-19 status, age in years and sex. Where available, HLA class I and class II types were taken from metadata supplied by the sample provider and were not determined by assay-based typing.

Relative to germline, V is 3 bases shorter and J is 1 base shorter, with 6 bases between their ends. Inclusive of the bounding cysteine and phenylalanine, the CDR3 is 13 residues long. Just the 39-base CDR3 DNA is kept, in frame starting at base 1. The germline V gene sets CDR1 to SGHTA and CDR2 to FQGNSA. TCRbeta CDR3 regions were amplified from genomic DNA using the immunoSEQ Assay, a bias-controlled multiplex PCR. As for how the authors treated the data: The number of nucleated cells in each sample was estimated from the amplification of reference gene primers within the assay. Sequence reads were collapsed and filtered to measure the absolute abundance of every unique TCRbeta CDR3 rearrangement. Productive Simpson clonality was computed per sample as the square root of Simpson's diversity index over productive rearrangements. As stored in TCRdb, this immuneACCESS dataset retains in-frame rearrangements with V and J assigned. A fraction of the clones does not appear; measured against another copy, unresolved V genes explain less than half of the discrepancy, and the remainder lacks a known reason. That table is the source of V, J and clone size, and D and trimming were worked out from the DNA. The sample yields roughly 200,000 clones; over 75% were counted once. In total, the top ten clones hold about 8% of the sample.

The full study reports these points: The amount of clinical and demographic metadata varied by source and participant and was provided uncurated.

Collaborating institutions collected whole blood in K2EDTA tubes following their own protocols. Collaborator samples were shipped for TCRbeta analysis as frozen whole blood, isolated PBMCs, or DNA extracted from either sample type. In regard to this clone: There is no known antigen for this receptor. Per-base quality was not reported, and no clone a single base away is much larger than it.

The receptor's source is a woman of 80 years or more with acute or convalescent COVID-19. Sequenced: peripheral blood. This sequence uses TRBV7-2 and TRBJ1-1; the D gene cannot be resolved reliably. The sequence in DNA is TGTGCCAGCAGCTTGCCCGGGAACACTGAAGCTTTCTTT. Its protein reads: CASSLPGNTEAFF.